Listed below are T cell receptor beta chains from one sample, sequenced in a study of neurological immune-mediated disorders. TCRdb re-analysed the 5' RACE reads in MiXCR, keeping a single row per CDR3 protein. This repertoire shows roughly 70,000 distinct CDR3 sequences, 4.5% to 6% found once; its top ten account for over 2%. Source material: PBMCs. All receptors come from a woman in her seventies with multiple sclerosis. The CDR3 runs from the conserved cysteine through the conserved F or W. The D gene is left open where the match is weak.

V: TRBV7-8; D: TRBD2; J: TRBJ2-1; CDR3: CASSLGLEGGEQFF
V: TRBV7-8; D: .; J: TRBJ2-1; CDR3: CASSLDRLGSVPPNEQFF
V: TRBV20-1; D: TRBD2; J: TRBJ2-3; CDR3: CSATGGRFPDTQYF
V: TRBV20-1; D: TRBD2; J: TRBJ2-3; CDR3: CSARPLTSGLPDTQYF
V: TRBV20-1; D: .; J: TRBJ2-1; CDR3: CSASHPRKIAAYNEQFF
V: TRBV6-2/TRBV6-3; D: .; J: TRBJ2-1; CDR3: CASNTALTSNEQFF
V: TRBV30; D: TRBD1; J: TRBJ2-2; CDR3: CAWSRGPGELFF
V: TRBV29-1; D: TRBD2; J: TRBJ2-3; CDR3: CSVAIQRTSGRARGADTQYF
V: TRBV7-2; D: .; J: TRBJ2-7; CDR3: CASSFAPTGNYEQYF
V: TRBV7-2; D: .; J: TRBJ2-2; CDR3: CASSLMAGGLGAGELFF
V: TRBV3-1; D: .; J: TRBJ2-7; CDR3: CASSQAYYEQYF
V: TRBV9; D: TRBD2; J: TRBJ2-7; CDR3: CASGTSDSYEQYF
V: TRBV5-1; D: .; J: TRBJ1-1; CDR3: CASSFGLNTEAFF
V: TRBV9; D: TRBD1; J: TRBJ2-3; CDR3: CASSVQGALSDTQYF
V: TRBV18; D: .; J: TRBJ2-3; CDR3: CASLRDGTDTQYF
V: TRBV20-1; D: TRBD2; J: TRBJ2-3; CDR3: CSARGAGTSGFTDTQYF
V: TRBV20-1; D: TRBD2; J: TRBJ2-3; CDR3: CSASVAGGSADTQYF
V: TRBV20-1; D: .; J: TRBJ1-2; CDR3: CSAIDFDGYTF
V: TRBV7-2; D: .; J: TRBJ2-6; CDR3: CASSLTTGANVLTF
V: TRBV5-1; D: .; J: TRBJ2-7; CDR3: CASSLGQEGTYEQYF
V: TRBV12-3/TRBV12-4; D: TRBD2; J: TRBJ2-7; CDR3: CASSPVLAGDAYEQYF
V: TRBV18; D: .; J: TRBJ1-1; CDR3: CASSRNDGATEAFF
V: TRBV5-1; D: TRBD1; J: TRBJ2-3; CDR3: CASSLERTGNADTQYF
V: TRBV18; D: TRBD2; J: TRBJ2-1; CDR3: CASSDALGLAGAGEQFF
V: TRBV5-8; D: .; J: TRBJ1-6; CDR3: CASRPGEQSSYNSPLHF
V: TRBV20-1; D: TRBD1; J: TRBJ2-7; CDR3: CSARGTGGYEQYF
V: TRBV12-3/TRBV12-4; D: .; J: TRBJ1-1; CDR3: CASSLRDRVAFF
V: TRBV12-3/TRBV12-4; D: .; J: TRBJ1-1; CDR3: CASTSQPNTEAFF
V: TRBV3-1; D: TRBD2; J: TRBJ2-7; CDR3: CASSQGGTSGPLF
V: TRBV7-2; D: .; J: TRBJ2-7; CDR3: CASSFGTGPYEQYF
V: TRBV6-5; D: .; J: TRBJ1-2; CDR3: CASSYGRRGGYTF
V: TRBV19; D: TRBD2; J: TRBJ2-2; CDR3: CASSQMSSGGYTGELFF
V: TRBV7-9; D: .; J: TRBJ1-2; CDR3: CASSPPGRRNYGYTF
V: TRBV10-3; D: .; J: TRBJ2-3; CDR3: CAIRRISSDDTQYF
V: TRBV12-3/TRBV12-4; D: .; J: TRBJ2-1; CDR3: CASSSDSPSSYNEQFF
V: TRBV27; D: TRBD2; J: TRBJ2-3; CDR3: CAISLRVPGLAGADTQYF
V: TRBV14; D: .; J: TRBJ1-6; CDR3: CASSQGLNQGRNSPLHF
V: TRBV10-2; D: .; J: TRBJ2-3; CDR3: CASNLQGPDTQYF
V: TRBV27; D: TRBD1; J: TRBJ1-3; CDR3: CASSTLQGGAVGNTIYF
V: TRBV12-3/TRBV12-4; D: .; J: TRBJ2-7; CDR3: CASASGGTVSYEQYF
V: TRBV4-1; D: .; J: TRBJ2-5; CDR3: CASSQETGGAQYF
V: TRBV5-1; D: TRBD2; J: TRBJ2-1; CDR3: CASSLSSGSIGGEQFF
V: TRBV29-1; D: .; J: TRBJ1-2; CDR3: CSVRTESVKGYTF
V: TRBV3-1; D: TRBD1; J: TRBJ2-7; CDR3: CASSQGPGQGSEQYF
V: TRBV7-9; D: .; J: TRBJ2-1; CDR3: CASSLVGPIYNEQFF
V: TRBV5-1; D: TRBD2; J: TRBJ2-3; CDR3: CASTGTSGPKSTDTQYF
V: TRBV20-1; D: TRBD1; J: TRBJ2-7; CDR3: CSAREGQAEPYEQYF
V: TRBV27; D: .; J: TRBJ1-1; CDR3: CASSLSAWSGLTNTEAFF
V: TRBV9; D: TRBD1; J: TRBJ1-2; CDR3: CASSAGTGLGYGYTF